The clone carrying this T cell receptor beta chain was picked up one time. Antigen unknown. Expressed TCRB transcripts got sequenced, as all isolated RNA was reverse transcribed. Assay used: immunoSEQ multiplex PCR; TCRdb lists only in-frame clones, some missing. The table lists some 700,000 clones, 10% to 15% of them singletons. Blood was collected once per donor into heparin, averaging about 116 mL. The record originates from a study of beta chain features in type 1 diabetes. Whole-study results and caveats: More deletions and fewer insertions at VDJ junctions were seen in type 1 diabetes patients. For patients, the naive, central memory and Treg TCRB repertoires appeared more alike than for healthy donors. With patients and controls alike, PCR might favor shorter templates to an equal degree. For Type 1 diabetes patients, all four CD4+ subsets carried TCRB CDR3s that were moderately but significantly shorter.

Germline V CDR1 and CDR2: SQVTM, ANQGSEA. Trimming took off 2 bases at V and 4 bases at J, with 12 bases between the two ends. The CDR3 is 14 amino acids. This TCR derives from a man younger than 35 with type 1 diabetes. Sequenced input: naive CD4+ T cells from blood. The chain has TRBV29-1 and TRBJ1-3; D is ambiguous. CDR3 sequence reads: CSVETLAPGNTIYF. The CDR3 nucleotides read TGCAGCGTTGAAACCTTGGCACCGGGAAACACCATATATTTT.